The 9 T cell receptor beta chains below all came from one sample that was sequenced in a study. Assay used: immunoSEQ multiplex PCR; TCRdb lists only in-frame clones, some missing. Of under 90,000 clones listed, 93% are singletons. Sequencing was carried out using PBMCs. These receptors originate from a man aged 35 to 55 with rheumatoid arthritis.

This chain connects TRBV20-1 to TRBJ2-7; D not certain. The V end lost 3 bases, the J end lost 1 base, and 13 bases lay between the germline ends. The V gene's germline CDR1 is DFQATT and CDR2 SNEGSKA (reference sequence). The CDR3 loop spans 14 amino acids. In DNA form, the CDR3 reads TGCAGTGCTAGTTTTGACACACAGTCCTACGAGCAGTACTTC. It codes for CSASFDTQSYEQYF.

The rearrangement joins TRBV19 to TRBJ2-1, with a tentative D call TRBD2 (6 bases). The CDR3 consists of 13 residues. The V end lost 3 bases, the J end lost 3 bases, and 6 bases lay between the germline ends. Per the germline V gene, CDR1 is LNHDA and CDR2 is SQIVND (reference sequence). The CDR3 DNA sequence: TGTGCCAGTAGTATGACTAGCTACAATGAGCAGTTCTTC. It yields the protein CASSMTSYNEQFF.

This clone came up once. This chain uses TRBV27 with TRBJ2-3, with 11 positions matching TRBD2. Germline loops: CDR1 MNHEY, CDR2 SMNVEV (reference sequence). The junction had 7 bases not matched to a gene; V was cut back by 2 bases and J by 3 bases. The length of the CDR3 is 17 residues. CDR3 sequence reads: CASSLRLAGGGTDTQYF. In nucleotides, the CDR3 is TGTGCCAGCAGTTTACGGCTAGCGGGAGGTGGGACAGATACGCAGTATTTT.

This chain joins TRBV12-2 and TRBJ2-7; TRBD1 is the table's D call and was not checked against the DNA. TRBV12-2 is a listed pseudogene. This CDR3 spans 16 amino acids. CDR3 region: CASRFVTPGPSYEQYF. CDR3 sequence (DNA): TGTGCAAGTCGCTTCGTTACTCCAGGGCCCTCCTACGAGCAGTACTTC.

CDR3 region: CASNLRVSSGAFF. The CDR3 DNA reads TGTGCCAGCAATTTACGAGTGTCAAGCGGGGCTTTCTTT. V gene TRBV6-6 combines with J gene TRBJ1-1; D uncertain. Germline-derived CDR1 and CDR2 are MNHNY and SVGAGI (reference sequence). The V end was cut by 7 bases, the J end by 11 bases, with 20 bases between. There are 13 residues in the CDR3.

V is TRBV24-1 and J is TRBJ2-1; possibly TRBD1 or TRBD2 for D (5 bases each). Germline V CDR1 and CDR2: KGHDR, SFDVKD. The V gene lost 2 bases and the J gene lost 9 bases, with 16 bases spanning the gap. The CDR3 covers 15 residues. The CDR3 here is CATSDSGTWPREQFF. CDR3 nucleotide sequence: TGTGCCACCAGTGATTCCGGGACCTGGCCGCGTGAGCAGTTCTTC.

V is TRBV19 and J is TRBJ2-1; a possible D gene is TRBD2 (5 bases). This CDR3 is 14 amino acids long. Germline V gene data show CDR1 as LNHDA and CDR2 as SQIVND (reference sequence). Trimming stripped 5 bases from V and 4 bases from J, with 12 bases between. The CDR3 sequence: CASSVLGAYNEQFF. In DNA, the CDR3 is TGTGCCAGTAGTGTCCTGGGAGCTTACAATGAGCAGTTCTTC.

The chain combines TRBV30 with TRBJ1-5; TRBD1 matches at 8 bases. The CDR3 contains 16 residues. The junction had 12 bases not matched to a gene; V was cut back by 1 base and J by 7 bases. The V gene's germline CDR1 is GTSNPN and CDR2 SVGIG (reference sequence). The CDR3 sequence is CAWSARTGMLGQPQHF. In DNA, the CDR3 is TGTGCCTGGAGTGCCAGGACAGGGATGTTAGGACAGCCCCAGCATTTT.

V and J are TRBV12-3 or TRBV12-4 and TRBJ1-2; the D is unclear. Trimming pared 3 bases from V and 1 base from J, leaving 6 bases between. This CDR3 spans 13 amino acids. The CDR3 here is CASSFAFNYGYTF. DNA for the CDR3: TGTGCCAGCAGTTTCGCCTTTAACTATGGCTACACCTTC.